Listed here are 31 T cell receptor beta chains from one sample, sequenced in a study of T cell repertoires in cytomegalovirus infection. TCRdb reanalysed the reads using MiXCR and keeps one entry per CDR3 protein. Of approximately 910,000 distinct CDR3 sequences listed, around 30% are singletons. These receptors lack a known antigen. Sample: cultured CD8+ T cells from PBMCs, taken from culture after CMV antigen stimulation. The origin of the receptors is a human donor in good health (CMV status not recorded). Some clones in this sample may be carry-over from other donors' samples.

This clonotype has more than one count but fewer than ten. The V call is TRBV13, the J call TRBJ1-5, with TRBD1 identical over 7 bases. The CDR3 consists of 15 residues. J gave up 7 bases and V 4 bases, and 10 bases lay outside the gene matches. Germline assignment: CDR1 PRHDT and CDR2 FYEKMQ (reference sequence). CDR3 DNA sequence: TGTGCCAGCAGCTACGGGGGGACAGCCGCCCAGCCCCAGCATTTT. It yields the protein CASSYGGTAAQPQHF.

The CDR3 DNA follows: TGTGCCAGCAGTTTTATTGGGACAGGGAACCATGAGCAGTTCTTC. The encoded protein is CASSFIGTGNHEQFF. V gene TRBV27 combines with J gene TRBJ2-1; 9 bases fit TRBD1. This CDR3 comprises 15 residues. Germline V gives CDR1 MNHEY, CDR2 SMNVEV (reference sequence). V was clipped by 3 bases and J by 8 bases; unmatched bases: 8.

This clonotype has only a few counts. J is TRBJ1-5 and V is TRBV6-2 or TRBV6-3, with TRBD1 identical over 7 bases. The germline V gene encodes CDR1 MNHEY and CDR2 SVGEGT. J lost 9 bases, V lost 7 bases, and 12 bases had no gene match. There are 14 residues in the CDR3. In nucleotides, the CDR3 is TGTGCCAGCAAGGACCCGGGACAGCTGTCGCCCCAGCATTTT. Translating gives CASKDPGQLSPQHF.

The CDR3 DNA reads TGTGCCAGCAGCTCAATTAGCGGGGGGGCTAGCACAGATACGCAGTATTTT. Amino acid sequence: CASSSISGGASTDTQYF. The genes are TRBV28 and TRBJ2-3, with 11 nucleotides matching TRBD2. CDR3 length: 17 residues. Trimming at V came to 6 bases and at J to 0 bases, leaving 8 bases not matched to a gene. Germline values: CDR1 MDHEN, CDR2 SYDVKM.

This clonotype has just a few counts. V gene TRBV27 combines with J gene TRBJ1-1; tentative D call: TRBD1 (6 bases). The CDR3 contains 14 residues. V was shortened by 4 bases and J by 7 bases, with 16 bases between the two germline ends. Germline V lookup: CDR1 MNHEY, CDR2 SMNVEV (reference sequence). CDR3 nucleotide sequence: TGTGCCAGCAGTTCTCGGGGGGGGGGGCGTGAAGCTTTCTTT. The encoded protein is CASSSRGGGREAFF.

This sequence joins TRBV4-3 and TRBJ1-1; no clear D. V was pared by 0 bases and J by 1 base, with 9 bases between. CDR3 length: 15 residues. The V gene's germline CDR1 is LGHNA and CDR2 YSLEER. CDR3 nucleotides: TGCGCCAGCAGCCAAGATGTTGGATCGAACACTGAAGCTTTCTTT. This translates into CASSQDVGSNTEAFF.

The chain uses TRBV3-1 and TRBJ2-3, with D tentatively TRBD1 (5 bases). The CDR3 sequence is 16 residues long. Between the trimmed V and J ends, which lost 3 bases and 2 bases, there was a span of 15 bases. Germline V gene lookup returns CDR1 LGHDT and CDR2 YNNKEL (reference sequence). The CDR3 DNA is TGTGCCAGCAGCCAGACAGACGTGCATCCCACAGATACGCAGTATTTT. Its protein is CASSQTDVHPTDTQYF.

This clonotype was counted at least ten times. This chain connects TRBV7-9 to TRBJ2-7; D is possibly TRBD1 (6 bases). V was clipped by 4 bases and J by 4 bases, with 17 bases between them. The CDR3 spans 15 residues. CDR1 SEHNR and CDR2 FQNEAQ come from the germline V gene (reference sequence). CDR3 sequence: CASSSLWGPAYEQYF. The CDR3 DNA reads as TGTGCCAGCAGCTCCTTGTGGGGGCCTGCTTACGAGCAGTACTTC. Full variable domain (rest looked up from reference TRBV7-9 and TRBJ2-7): DTGVSQNPRHKITKRGQNVTFRCDPISEHNRLYWYRQTLGQGPEFLTYFQNEAQLEKSRLLSDRFSAERPKGSFSTLEIQRTEQGDSAMYLCASSSLWGPAYEQYFGPGTRLTVT.

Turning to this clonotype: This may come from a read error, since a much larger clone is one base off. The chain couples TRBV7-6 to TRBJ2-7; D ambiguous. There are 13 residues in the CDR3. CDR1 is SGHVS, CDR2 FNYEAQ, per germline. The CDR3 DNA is TGTGCTAGCAACTTAGAGCTGGGGTACGAGCAGTACTTC. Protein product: CASNLELGYEQYF.

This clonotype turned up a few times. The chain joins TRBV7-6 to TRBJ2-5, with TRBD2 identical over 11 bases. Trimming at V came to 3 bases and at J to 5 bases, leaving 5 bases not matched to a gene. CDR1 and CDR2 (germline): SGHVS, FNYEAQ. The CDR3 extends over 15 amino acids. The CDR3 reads CASSFELAGEETQYF. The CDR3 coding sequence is TGTGCCAGCAGCTTTGAACTAGCGGGGGAGGAGACCCAGTACTTC.

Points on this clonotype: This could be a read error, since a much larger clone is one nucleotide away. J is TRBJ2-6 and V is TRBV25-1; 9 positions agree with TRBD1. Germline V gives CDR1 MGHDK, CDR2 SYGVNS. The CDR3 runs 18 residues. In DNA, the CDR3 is TGTGCCAGCAGTGAGCCGGGACAGGGCAGGAGTGGGGCCTACGTCCTGACTTTC. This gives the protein CASSEPGQGRSGAYVLTF.

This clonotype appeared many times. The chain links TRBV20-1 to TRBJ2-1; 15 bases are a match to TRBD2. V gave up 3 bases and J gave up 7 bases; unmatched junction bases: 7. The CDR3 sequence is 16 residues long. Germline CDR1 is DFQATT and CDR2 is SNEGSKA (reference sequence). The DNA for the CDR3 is TGCAGTGCTAGGGGGACTAGCGGGGGGCTCGGGAATGAGCAGTTCTTC. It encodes CSARGTSGGLGNEQFF.

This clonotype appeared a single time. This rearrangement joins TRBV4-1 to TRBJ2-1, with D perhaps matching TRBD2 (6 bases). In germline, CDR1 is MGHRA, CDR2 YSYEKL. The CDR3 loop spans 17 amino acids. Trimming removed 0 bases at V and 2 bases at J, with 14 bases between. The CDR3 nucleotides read TGCGCCAGCAGCCAAGAGGGAGGCTATATAGCCTACAATGAGCAGTTCTTC. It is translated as CASSQEGGYIAYNEQFF.

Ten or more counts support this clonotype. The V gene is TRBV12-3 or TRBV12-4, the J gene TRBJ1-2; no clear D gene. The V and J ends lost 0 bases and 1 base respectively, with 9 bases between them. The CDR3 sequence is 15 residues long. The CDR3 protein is CASSLAGMYNYGYTF. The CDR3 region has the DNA TGTGCCAGCAGTTTAGCCGGGATGTATAACTATGGCTACACCTTC.

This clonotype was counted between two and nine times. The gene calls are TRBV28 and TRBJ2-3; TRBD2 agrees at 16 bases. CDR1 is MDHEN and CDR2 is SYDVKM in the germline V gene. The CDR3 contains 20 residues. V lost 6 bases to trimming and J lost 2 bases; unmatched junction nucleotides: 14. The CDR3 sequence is CASSLLPGLAGGHDTDTQYF. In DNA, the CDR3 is TGTGCCAGCAGCCTGTTACCGGGACTAGCGGGGGGGCACGACACAGATACGCAGTATTTT.

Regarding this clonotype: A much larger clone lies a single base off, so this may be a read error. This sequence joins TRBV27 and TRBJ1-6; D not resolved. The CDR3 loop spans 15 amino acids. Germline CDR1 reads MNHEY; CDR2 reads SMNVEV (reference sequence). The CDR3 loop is CSSRETRVGPSPLHF. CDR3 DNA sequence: TGTTCCAGCCGTGAGACCAGAGTAGGGCCTTCACCCCTCCACTTT.

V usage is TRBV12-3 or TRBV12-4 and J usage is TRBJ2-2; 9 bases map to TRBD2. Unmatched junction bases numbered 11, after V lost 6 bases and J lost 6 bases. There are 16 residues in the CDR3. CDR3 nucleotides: TGTGCCAGCAGACACGCGGGGGGGGCGCGTCCCGGGGAGCTGTTTTTT. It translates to CASRHAGGARPGELFF.

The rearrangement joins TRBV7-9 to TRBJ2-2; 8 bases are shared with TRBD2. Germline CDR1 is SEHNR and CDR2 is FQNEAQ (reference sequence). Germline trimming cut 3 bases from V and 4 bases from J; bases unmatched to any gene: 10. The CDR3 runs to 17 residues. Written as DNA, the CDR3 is TGTGCCAGCAGCTTCCGTGGCGGGGGGCCTTTCACCGGGGAGCTGTTTTTT. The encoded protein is CASSFRGGGPFTGELFF.

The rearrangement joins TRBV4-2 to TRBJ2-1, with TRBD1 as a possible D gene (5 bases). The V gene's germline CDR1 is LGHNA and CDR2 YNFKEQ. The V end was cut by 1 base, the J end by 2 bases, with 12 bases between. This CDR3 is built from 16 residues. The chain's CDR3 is CASSQGGRPAYNEQFF. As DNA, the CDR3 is TGTGCCAGCAGCCAAGGGGGCAGACCCGCCTACAATGAGCAGTTCTTC.

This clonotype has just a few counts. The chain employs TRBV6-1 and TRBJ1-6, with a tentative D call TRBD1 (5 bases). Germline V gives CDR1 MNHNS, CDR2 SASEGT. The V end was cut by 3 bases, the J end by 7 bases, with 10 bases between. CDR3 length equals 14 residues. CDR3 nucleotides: TGTGCCAGCAGTGACTTAGGGGCCAATTCACCCCTCCACTTT. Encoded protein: CASSDLGANSPLHF.

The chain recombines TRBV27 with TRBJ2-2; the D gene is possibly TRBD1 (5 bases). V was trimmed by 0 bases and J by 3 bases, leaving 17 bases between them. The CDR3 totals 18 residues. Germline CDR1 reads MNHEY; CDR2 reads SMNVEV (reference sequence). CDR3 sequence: CASSLSTSRQLYTGELFF. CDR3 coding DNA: TGTGCCAGCAGTTTATCTACGTCGCGACAGCTCTACACCGGGGAGCTGTTTTTT.

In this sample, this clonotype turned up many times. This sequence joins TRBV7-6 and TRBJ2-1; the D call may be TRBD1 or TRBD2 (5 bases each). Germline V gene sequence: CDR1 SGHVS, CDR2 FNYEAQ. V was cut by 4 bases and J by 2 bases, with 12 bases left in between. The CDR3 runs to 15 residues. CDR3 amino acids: CASSSGTAAYNEQFF. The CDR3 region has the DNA TGTGCCAGCAGCTCGGGGACCGCCGCCTACAATGAGCAGTTCTTC.

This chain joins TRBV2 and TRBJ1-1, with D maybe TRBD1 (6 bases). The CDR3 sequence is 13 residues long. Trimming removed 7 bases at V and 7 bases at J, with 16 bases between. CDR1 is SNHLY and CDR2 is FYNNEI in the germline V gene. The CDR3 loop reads CASTRGGIDEAFF. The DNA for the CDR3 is TGTGCCAGCACTCGTGGGGGCATTGATGAAGCTTTCTTT.

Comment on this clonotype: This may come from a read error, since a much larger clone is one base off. The CDR3 region is CANSSGTGINEQFF. In nucleotides, the CDR3 is TGTGCCAACAGCTCCGGGACAGGGATAAATGAGCAGTTCTTC. The genes are TRBV7-6 and TRBJ2-1; 9 bases line up with TRBD1. The CDR3 is made up of 14 amino acids. Looked up from germline, CDR1 is SGHVS and CDR2 is FNYEAQ.

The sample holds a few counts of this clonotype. The CDR3 protein is CASSYSDQGGYNEQFF. The CDR3 DNA follows: TGTGCCAGCAGTTACTCCGATCAGGGTGGCTACAATGAGCAGTTCTTC. The rearrangement links TRBV6-6 to TRBJ2-1; D is perhaps TRBD1 (5 bases). V dropped 0 bases and J dropped 3 bases, with 12 bases sitting between them. There are 16 residues in the CDR3. Germline V lookup: CDR1 MNHNY, CDR2 SVGAGI (reference sequence).

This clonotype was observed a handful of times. DNA for the CDR3: TGTGCCAGCAGTTCCCGGGACAGGGAGGACATTCAGTACTTC. Translated, it gives CASSSRDREDIQYF. This chain links TRBV27 with TRBJ2-4, with TRBD1 identical over 9 bases. The CDR3 length is 14 residues. The germline V gene has CDR1 MNHEY and CDR2 SMNVEV (reference sequence). J lost 8 bases, V lost 4 bases, and 6 bases had no gene match.

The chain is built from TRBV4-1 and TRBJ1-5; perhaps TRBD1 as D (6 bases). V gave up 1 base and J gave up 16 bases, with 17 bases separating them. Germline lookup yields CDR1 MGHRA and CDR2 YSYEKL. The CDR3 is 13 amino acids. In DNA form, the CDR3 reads TGCGCCAGCAGCCAAGGGAGGGGGGCAGACAAACATTTT. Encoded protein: CASSQGRGADKHF.

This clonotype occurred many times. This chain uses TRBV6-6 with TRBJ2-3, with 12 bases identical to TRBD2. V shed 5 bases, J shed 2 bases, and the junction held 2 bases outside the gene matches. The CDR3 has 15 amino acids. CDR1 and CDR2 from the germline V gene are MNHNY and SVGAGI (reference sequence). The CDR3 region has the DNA TGTGCCAGCAGTCTAGCGGGGGGGACCACAGATACGCAGTATTTT. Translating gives CASSLAGGTTDTQYF.

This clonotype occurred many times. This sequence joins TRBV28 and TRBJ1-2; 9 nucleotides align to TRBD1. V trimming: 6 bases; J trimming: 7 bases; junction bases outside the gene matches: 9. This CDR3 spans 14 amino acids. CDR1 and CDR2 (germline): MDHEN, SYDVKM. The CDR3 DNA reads TGTGCCAGCAGATCCGGGACAGGGAAGGTTGGCTACACCTTC. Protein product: CASRSGTGKVGYTF.

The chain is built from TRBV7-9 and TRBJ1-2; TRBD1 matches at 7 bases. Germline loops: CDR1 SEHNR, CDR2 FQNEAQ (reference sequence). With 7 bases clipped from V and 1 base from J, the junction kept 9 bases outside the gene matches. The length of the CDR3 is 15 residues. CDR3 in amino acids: CASTAPGQINYGYTF. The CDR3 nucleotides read TGTGCCAGCACCGCCCCGGGACAGATTAACTATGGCTACACCTTC.

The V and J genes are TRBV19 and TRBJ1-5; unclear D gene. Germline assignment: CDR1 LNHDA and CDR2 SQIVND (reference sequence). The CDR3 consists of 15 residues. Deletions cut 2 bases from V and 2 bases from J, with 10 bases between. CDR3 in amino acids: CASSIFIWGNQPQHF. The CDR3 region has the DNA TGTGCCAGTAGTATATTCATATGGGGCAATCAGCCCCAGCATTTT.